These 30 T cell receptor beta chains originate from one sample sequenced in a study of shared clonotypes between healthy human individuals. TCRdb's table, derived via immunoSEQ multiplex PCR, lists solely in-frame clones and lacks some. This sample has roughly 1 million clones, with 78% found just once. Sequenced sample: memory CD4+ T cells from PBMCs. Noted subset: CD45RA-negative fraction. The source of these receptors is a man younger than 30 in good health. Some clones in this sample may be carry-over from other donors' samples.

This rearrangement joins TRBV5-1 to TRBJ2-7, with D possibly being TRBD2 (6 bases). This CDR3 contains 14 residues. From germline, CDR1 is SGHRS and CDR2 YFSETQ. V gave up 3 bases and J gave up 4 bases, with 14 bases separating them. The CDR3 bases are TGCGCCAGCAGCTCTACGGGACTCCTATACGAGCAGTACTTC. It specifies CASSSTGLLYEQYF. The full variable domain, completed using reference TRBV5-1 and TRBJ2-7, is KAGVTQTPRYLIKTRGQQVTLSCSPISGHRSVSWYQQTPGQGLQFLFEYFSETQRNKGNFPGRFSGRQFSNSRSEMNVSTLELGDSALYLCASSSTGLLYEQYFGPGTRLTVT.

The rearrangement links TRBV5-1 to TRBJ2-5; 9 bases line up with TRBD1. Germline CDR1 is SGHRS and CDR2 is YFSETQ. This CDR3 has 17 residues. J gave up 5 bases and V 5 bases, and 16 bases lay outside the gene matches. CDR3 sequence (DNA): TGCGCCAGCAGTCTACAGGGGGCAACGAAAGGAGACGAGACCCAGTACTTC. This codes for CASSLQGATKGDETQYF.

V gene TRBV7-2 combines with J gene TRBJ1-1; D unclear. Trimming pared 5 bases from V and 4 bases from J, leaving 8 bases between. Germline V gene lookup returns CDR1 SGHTA and CDR2 FQGNSA. This CDR3 comprises 12 residues. The CDR3 loop reads CASSQVGTEAFF. CDR3 in DNA: TGTGCCAGCAGCCAGGTGGGCACTGAAGCTTTCTTT.

This clone was detected only once. The CDR3 loop is CASSFSGTLYNEQFF. DNA for the CDR3: TGTGCCAGCAGCTTTAGCGGGACCCTATACAATGAGCAGTTCTTC. The V gene is TRBV7-2, the J gene TRBJ2-1, with 8 bases identical to TRBD2. This CDR3 is 15 amino acids long. V gave up 3 bases and J gave up 4 bases; unmatched junction bases: 5. CDR1 SGHTA and CDR2 FQGNSA come from the germline V gene. Full variable domain (outside the CDR3, taken from reference TRBV7-2 and TRBJ2-1): GAGVSQSPSNKVTEKGKDVELRCDPISGHTALYWYRQSLGQGLEFLIYFQGNSAPDKSGLPSDRFSAERTGGSVSTLTIQRTQQEDSAVYLCASSFSGTLYNEQFFGPGTRLTVL.

The rearrangement uses TRBV4-2 and TRBJ1-4; 7 bases are a match to TRBD1. The ends lost 3 bases at V and 5 bases at J; junction bases unmatched: 3. Germline-derived CDR1 and CDR2 are LGHNA and YNFKEQ. The CDR3 consists of 14 residues. DNA for the CDR3: TGTGCCAGCAGCCACCCAGGGGGGAATGAAAAACTGTTTTTT. This codes for CASSHPGGNEKLFF.

The chain links TRBV7-9 to TRBJ1-2, with 7 bases fitting TRBD1. CDR3 size: 14 residues. Germline lookup yields CDR1 SEHNR and CDR2 FQNEAQ (reference sequence). The ends lost 0 bases at V and 7 bases at J; junction bases unmatched: 5. This CDR3 is CASSLANRGSGYTF. The DNA of the CDR3 is TGTGCCAGCAGCTTAGCGAACAGGGGTTCTGGCTACACCTTC.

This chain uses TRBV7-2 with TRBJ1-3; D gene uncertain. Germline values: CDR1 SGHTA, CDR2 FQGNSA. V was clipped by 2 bases and J by 0 bases, with 17 bases between them. There are 18 residues in the CDR3. Here the CDR3 DNA reads TGTGCCAGCAGCTTAATTTCCGGCAGTCTAAGCTCTGGAAACACCATATATTTT. It codes for CASSLISGSLSSGNTIYF.

The rearrangement uses TRBV4-1 and TRBJ2-2, with 9 bases matching TRBD2. Trimming removed 1 base from V and 8 bases from J; junction bases left unmatched: 8. Germline-derived CDR1 and CDR2 are MGHRA and YSYEKL. This CDR3 has 16 residues. For the CDR3, the DNA is TGCGCCAGCAGCCAAGTCGGCGGGAGGGCCGCGGGGGAGCTGTTTTTT. Amino acids: CASSQVGGRAAGELFF.

V is TRBV28 and J is TRBJ1-5; D might be TRBD1 (6 bases). V gave up 7 bases and J gave up 4 bases, with 14 bases separating them. Per the germline V gene, CDR1 is MDHEN and CDR2 is SYDVKM. The CDR3 loop spans 14 amino acids. This CDR3 reads CASTSGTRNQPQHF. CDR3 nucleotide sequence: TGTGCCAGCACGTCCGGGACACGGAATCAGCCCCAGCATTTT.

The CDR3 DNA reads TGTGCCAGCAAGGGGGGAAGTAGCAATCAGCCCCAGCATTTT. It codes for CASKGGSSNQPQHF. The gene calls are TRBV28 and TRBJ1-5; D possibly corresponds to TRBD1 (6 bases). V was pared by 7 bases and J by 0 bases, with 10 bases between. The CDR3 is 14 residues long. Germline CDR1 reads MDHEN; CDR2 reads SYDVKM.

The CDR3 DNA reads TGTGCCAGCAGTAAAACTCCCCGAGACTACGAGCAGTACTTC. Its translation: CASSKTPRDYEQYF. This chain links TRBV2 with TRBJ2-7; D is uncertain. Germline-derived CDR1 and CDR2 are SNHLY and FYNNEI. The CDR3 is 14 residues long. The germline V and J ends were trimmed by 5 bases and 3 bases, with 14 bases remaining between them.

The rearrangement joins TRBV27 to TRBJ1-2; 10 positions agree with TRBD1. The CDR3 consists of 14 residues. Losses at the gene ends were 4 bases for V and 8 bases for J; bases not matched to a gene: 7. CDR1 and CDR2 from the germline V gene are MNHEY and SMNVEV (reference sequence). This CDR3 is CASSSHGTGDGYTF. CDR3 DNA: TGTGCCAGCAGTTCTCACGGGACAGGGGACGGCTACACCTTC.

This clone was recorded a few times. This chain connects TRBV5-4 to TRBJ1-5; D is perhaps TRBD1 (5 bases). The CDR3 sequence is 15 residues long. The germline V gene encodes CDR1 SGHNT and CDR2 YYREEE (reference sequence). V was clipped by 1 base and J by 4 bases, with 12 bases between them. CDR3 protein: CASSLSGTGNQPQHF. The CDR3 DNA follows: TGTGCCAGCAGCTTGAGCGGGACGGGGAATCAGCCCCAGCATTTT.

In this sample, this clone turned up many times. This CDR3 is also generated by other DNA sequences in the sample. The CDR3, as DNA: TGTGCCAGCAGTTTAGCGGCAAGCTCCTACAATGAGCAGTTCTTC. This sequence encodes CASSLAASSYNEQFF. The J gene is TRBJ2-1, the V gene TRBV27; D uncertain. Germline CDR1 and CDR2: MNHEY and SMNVEV (reference sequence). The CDR3 sequence is 15 residues long. The ends were cut back, 2 bases at V and 0 bases at J, with 8 bases in the middle.

The CDR3, as DNA: TGTGCCAGCAGTTTGGGACGTCGGGGCAATCAGCCCCAGCATTTT. Its protein product is CASSLGRRGNQPQHF. The rearrangement links TRBV28 to TRBJ1-5, with a tentative D call TRBD1 (5 bases). The V gene's germline CDR1 is MDHEN and CDR2 SYDVKM. The germline V and J ends were trimmed by 3 bases and 2 bases, with 11 bases remaining between them. This CDR3 is built from 15 residues.

This CDR3 reads CASSQDTAGELFF. The CDR3 DNA follows: TGCGCCAGCAGCCAAGATACAGCCGGGGAGCTGTTTTTT. The rearrangement uses TRBV4-1 and TRBJ2-2; no clear D gene. The CDR3 loop spans 13 amino acids. Per the germline V gene, CDR1 is MGHRA and CDR2 is YSYEKL. Trimming cost V 0 bases and J 6 bases, with 5 bases left between them.

The sample holds one count of this clone. The rearrangement links TRBV5-1 to TRBJ2-3; TRBD2 might be the D (6 bases). V lost 3 bases and J 7 bases, leaving 15 bases between the germline ends. The CDR3 has 14 amino acids. The germline CDR1 and CDR2 sequences are SGHRS and YFSETQ. The CDR3 coding sequence is TGCGCCAGCAGCTCCCAGGGAGGCGAAAATACGCAGTATTTT. Protein sequence: CASSSQGGENTQYF.

This clone was detected only a few times. This chain uses TRBV19 with TRBJ2-2; the D gene is possibly TRBD2 (6 bases). V gave up 5 bases and J gave up 2 bases, with 9 bases separating them. The CDR3 runs 14 residues. Germline V gene lookup returns CDR1 LNHDA and CDR2 SQIVND (reference sequence). The CDR3 DNA is TGTGCCAGTAGTCCAGCGGGTAACACCGGGGAGCTGTTTTTT. Protein: CASSPAGNTGELFF. Combining the CDR3 with reference TRBV19 and TRBJ2-2 gives the whole variable domain DGGITQSPKYLFRKEGQNVTLSCEQNLNHDAMYWYRQDPGQGLRLIYYSQIVNDFQKGDIAEGYSVSREKKESFPLTVTSAQKNPTAFYLCASSPAGNTGELFFGEGSRLTVL.

This chain joins TRBV28 and TRBJ2-7; no definite D call. With 3 bases removed from V and 3 bases from J, the gap between germline ends came to 9 bases. The germline V gene has CDR1 MDHEN and CDR2 SYDVKM. This CDR3 spans 13 amino acids. In DNA form, the CDR3 reads TGTGCCAGCAGTTTGATTGGGCACTACGAGCAGTACTTC. As protein: CASSLIGHYEQYF.

The J gene is TRBJ2-1, the V gene TRBV6-5; D unclear. The CDR3 is 14 residues long. The germline V gene has CDR1 MNHEY and CDR2 SVGAGI. V shed 5 bases and J shed 4 bases, with 12 bases lying between them. CDR3 sequence reads: CASSPTTGYNEQFF. CDR3 coding DNA: TGTGCCAGCAGTCCAACGACTGGATACAATGAGCAGTTCTTC.

This rearrangement joins TRBV20-1 to TRBJ2-3, with D unresolved. The CDR3 spans 11 residues. The germline gives CDR1 DFQATT, CDR2 SNEGSKA (reference sequence). V was shortened by 2 bases and J by 14 bases, with 14 bases between the two germline ends. CDR3 DNA sequence: TGCAGTGCTAGACATGGGGTCCTAAGGTATTTT. Its protein product is CSARHGVLRYF.

V gene TRBV5-4 combines with J gene TRBJ2-7; D gene unclear. V lost 0 bases to trimming and J lost 1 base, with 11 bases between them. From germline, CDR1 is SGHNT and CDR2 YYREEE (reference sequence). The CDR3 contains 15 residues. This chain's CDR3 is CASSLVERSSYEQYF. The CDR3 DNA reads TGTGCCAGCAGCTTGGTTGAGAGGAGTTCCTACGAGCAGTACTTC.

This chain joins TRBV28 and TRBJ1-5, with D unresolved. Germline CDR1 reads MDHEN; CDR2 reads SYDVKM. This CDR3 comprises 16 residues. Trimming cost V 3 bases and J 1 base, with 13 bases left between them. The CDR3 sequence is CASSFWSTGSNQPQHF. CDR3 coding DNA: TGTGCCAGCAGTTTTTGGTCAACGGGCAGCAATCAGCCCCAGCATTTT.

V usage is TRBV5-4 and J usage is TRBJ1-1; D is perhaps TRBD1 (5 bases). The CDR3 loop spans 16 amino acids. Germline CDR1 SGHNT, CDR2 YYREEE (reference sequence). V was clipped by 4 bases and J by 4 bases, with 20 bases between them. The CDR3 nucleotides are TGTGCCAGCAGCCCCCAGGGACCTTCATTGAGCACTGAAGCTTTCTTT. The encoded protein is CASSPQGPSLSTEAFF. Full variable domain (missing parts from reference TRBV5-4 and TRBJ1-1): ETGVTQSPTHLIKTRGQQVTLRCSSQSGHNTVSWYQQALGQGPQFIFQYYREEENGRGNFPPRFSGLQFPNYSSELNVNALELDDSALYLCASSPQGPSLSTEAFFGQGTRLTVV.

The chain combines TRBV28 with TRBJ2-3; the D gene is possibly TRBD2 (7 bases). Germline CDR1 reads MDHEN; CDR2 reads SYDVKM. V was cut by 2 bases and J by 1 base, with 13 bases left in between. This CDR3 region has 16 residues. DNA of the CDR3: TGTGCCAGCAGTTTAAGGGGGGGGAAACGCACAGATACGCAGTATTTT. Its translation: CASSLRGGKRTDTQYF.

The rearrangement links TRBV7-3 to TRBJ2-1, with 9 positions matching TRBD2. CDR3 length: 16 residues. V shed 2 bases, J shed 4 bases, and the junction held 6 bases outside the gene matches. The germline CDR1 and CDR2 sequences are SGHTA and FQGTGA. Here the CDR3 DNA reads TGTGCCAGCAGCTTACTAGCGGGATCCGATTACAATGAGCAGTTCTTC. It is translated as CASSLLAGSDYNEQFF.

This clone was recorded a few times. The rearrangement uses TRBV30 and TRBJ1-2; TRBD1 matches at 10 bases. CDR3 length: 13 amino acids. The trim removed 3 bases at V and 4 bases at J, leaving 2 bases unmatched. Germline CDR1 and CDR2: GTSNPN and SVGIG (reference sequence). CDR3 nucleotide sequence: TGTGCCTGGAGAAGGACAGGGGGCTATGGCTACACCTTC. It encodes CAWRRTGGYGYTF.

The V call is TRBV30, the J call TRBJ1-4; tentatively, D is TRBD1 (6 bases). The CDR3 length is 12 residues. The V end lost 6 bases, the J end lost 7 bases, and 12 bases lay between the germline ends. Per the germline V gene, CDR1 is GTSNPN and CDR2 is SVGIG (reference sequence). The CDR3 spells CACGQFGEKLFF. CDR3 DNA: TGTGCCTGTGGACAGTTCGGTGAAAAACTGTTTTTT.

This chain connects TRBV6-1 to TRBJ1-1; no clear D. This CDR3 spans 12 amino acids. V was trimmed by 4 bases and J by 2 bases, leaving 5 bases between them. Germline V CDR1 and CDR2: MNHNS, SASEGT. The CDR3 here is CASSVFNTEAFF. The CDR3 DNA reads as TGTGCCAGCAGTGTTTTTAACACTGAAGCTTTCTTT.

The genes are TRBV15 and TRBJ2-7; 8 bases match TRBD2. Unmatched junction bases numbered 7, after V lost 3 bases and J lost 12 bases. CDR3 size: 12 residues. Germline CDR1 LNHNV, CDR2 YYDKDF (reference sequence). The DNA for the CDR3 is TGTGCCACCAGCAGTTCGGGAGGGCCACGGTACTTC. This encodes CATSSSGGPRYF. The complete variable domain, with remaining parts taken from reference TRBV15 and TRBJ2-7, reads DAMVIQNPRYQVTQFGKPVTLSCSQTLNHNVMYWYQQKSSQAPKLLFHYYDKDFNNEADTPDNFQSRRPNTSFCFLDIRSPGLGDTAMYLCATSSSGGPRYFGPGTRLTVT.